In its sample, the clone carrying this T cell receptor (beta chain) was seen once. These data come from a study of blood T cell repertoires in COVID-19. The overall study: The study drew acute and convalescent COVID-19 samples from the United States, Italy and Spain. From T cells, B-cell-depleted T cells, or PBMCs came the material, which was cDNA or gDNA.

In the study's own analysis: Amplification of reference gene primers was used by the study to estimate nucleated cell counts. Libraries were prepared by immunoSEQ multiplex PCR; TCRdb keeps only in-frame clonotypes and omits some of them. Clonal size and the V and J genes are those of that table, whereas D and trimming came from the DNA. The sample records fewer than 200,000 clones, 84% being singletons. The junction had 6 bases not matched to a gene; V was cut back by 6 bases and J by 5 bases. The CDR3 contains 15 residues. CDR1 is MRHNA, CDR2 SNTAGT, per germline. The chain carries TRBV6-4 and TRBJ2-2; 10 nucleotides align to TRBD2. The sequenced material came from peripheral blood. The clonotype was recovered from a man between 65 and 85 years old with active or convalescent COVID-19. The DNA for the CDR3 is TGTGCCAGCAGACCACTAGCGGGATCTACCGGGGAGCTGTTTTTT. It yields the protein CASRPLAGSTGELFF.